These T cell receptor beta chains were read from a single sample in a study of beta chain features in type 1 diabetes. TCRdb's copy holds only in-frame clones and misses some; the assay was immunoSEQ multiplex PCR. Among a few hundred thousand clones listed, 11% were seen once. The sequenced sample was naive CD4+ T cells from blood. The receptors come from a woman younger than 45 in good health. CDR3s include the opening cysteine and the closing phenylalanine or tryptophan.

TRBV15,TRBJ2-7,CATSRDPAGEQYF
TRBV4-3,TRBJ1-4,CASSQEYSQGGEKLFF
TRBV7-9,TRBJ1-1,CASSLTPGVPEAFF
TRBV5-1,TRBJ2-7,CASSPGLAGAFYEQYF
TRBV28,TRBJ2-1,CASSPGGTSGYNEQFF
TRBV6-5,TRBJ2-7,CASSYAGTSGSYEQYF
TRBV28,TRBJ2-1,CASSLVYVGQDEQFF
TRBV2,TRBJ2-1,CASSRSSGSGVYNEQFF
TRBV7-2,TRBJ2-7,CASSLVPGAGQYEQYF
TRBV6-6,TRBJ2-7,CASSSEAGGLLEQYF
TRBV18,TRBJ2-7,CASSPRVGQGSYEQYF
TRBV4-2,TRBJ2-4,CASSRRGQEVNIQYF
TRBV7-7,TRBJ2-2,CASSQAMNTGELFF
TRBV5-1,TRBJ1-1,CASSLRRGLNTEAFF
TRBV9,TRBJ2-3,CASSPHSGGGMDTQYF
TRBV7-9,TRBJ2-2,CASKRPGNTGELFF
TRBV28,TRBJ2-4,CASALELNIQYF
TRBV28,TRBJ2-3,CASSLFGAGSTDTQYF
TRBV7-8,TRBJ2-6,CASSPGQGSSGANVLTF
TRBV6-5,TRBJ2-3,CASSYSFRDTQYF
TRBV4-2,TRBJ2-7,CASSQDLAESSYEQYF
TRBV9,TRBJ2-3,CASSRSGFVTDTQYF
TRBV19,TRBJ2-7,CASRRAGGPYEQYF
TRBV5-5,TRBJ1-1,CASSGNRGRDTEAFF
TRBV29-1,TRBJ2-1,CSVSSRSSYNEQFF
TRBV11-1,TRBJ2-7,CASSSQIYEQYF
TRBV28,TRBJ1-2,CASSFGAGFGYTF
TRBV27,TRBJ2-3,CASSFGTSGFTDTQYF
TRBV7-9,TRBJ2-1,CASSGRWGQGSYNEQFF
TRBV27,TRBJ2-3,CASSSWASGTDTQYF
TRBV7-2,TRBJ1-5,CASSLVGDPEQPQHF
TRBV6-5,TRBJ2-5,CASSYQGAGETQYF
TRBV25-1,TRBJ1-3,CASSEWGVRGNTIYF
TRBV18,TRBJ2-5,CASSPRAETQYF
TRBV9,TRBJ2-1,CASSATGTSGYNEQFF